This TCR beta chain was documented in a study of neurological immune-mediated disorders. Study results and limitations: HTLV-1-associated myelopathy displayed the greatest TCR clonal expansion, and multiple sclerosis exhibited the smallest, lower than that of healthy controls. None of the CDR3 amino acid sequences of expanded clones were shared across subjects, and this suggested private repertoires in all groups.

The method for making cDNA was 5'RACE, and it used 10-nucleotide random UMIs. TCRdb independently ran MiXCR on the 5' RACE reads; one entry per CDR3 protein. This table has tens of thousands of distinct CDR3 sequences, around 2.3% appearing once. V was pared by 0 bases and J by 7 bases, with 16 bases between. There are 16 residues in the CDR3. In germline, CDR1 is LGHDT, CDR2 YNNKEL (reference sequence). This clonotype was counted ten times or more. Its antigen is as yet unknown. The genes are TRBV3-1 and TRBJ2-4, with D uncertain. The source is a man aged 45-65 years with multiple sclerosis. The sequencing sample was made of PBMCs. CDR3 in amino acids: CASSQDRAALGNIQYF. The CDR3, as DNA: TGTGCCAGCAGCCAAGATAGGGCAGCGCTCGGGAACATTCAGTACTTC. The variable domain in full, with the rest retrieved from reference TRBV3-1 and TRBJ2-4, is DTAVSQTPKYLVTQMGNDKSIKCEQNLGHDTMYWYKQDSKKFLKIMFSYNNKELIINETVPNRFSPKSPDKAHLNLHINSLELGDSAVYFCASSQDRAALGNIQYFGAGTRLSVL.